Detailed here is one TCR beta chain. Its target is unknown. The trim removed 3 bases at V and 2 bases at J, leaving 10 bases unmatched. The CDR3 consists of 17 residues. In germline, CDR1 is MGHRA, CDR2 YSYEKL. This entry belongs to a study of PD-1 blockade in classical Hodgkin lymphoma. Broader study findings: Those achieving complete response showed baseline diversity like newly diagnosed patients.

Profiled with immunoSEQ multiplex PCR; TCRdb holds only in-frame clones, not every one. The sample holds approximately 150,000 clones, around 84% seen once. Relapse after autologous stem cell transplantation occurred in every patient, and brentuximab vedotin exposure varied. This sequence was found in a human donor with classical Hodgkin lymphoma. This rearrangement joins TRBV4-1 to TRBJ1-3, with TRBD1 matching 7 bases. The sample here was peripheral blood mononuclear cells (PBMCs), taken before the second cycle of nivolumab. CDR3 coding DNA: TGCGCCAGCAGCCAGCAAGCCCAGGGGGTCACTGGAAACACCATATATTTT. Translation: CASSQQAQGVTGNTIYF.